The source of this T cell receptor (beta chain) is a study of OX40 agonist ivuxolimab in advanced cancers. Study-wide background: Patients achieving partial responses numbered three: one hepatocellular carcinoma case and two cutaneous melanoma cases.

V shed 1 base and J shed 3 bases, with 16 bases lying between them. Germline V CDR1 and CDR2: SGHAT, FQDESV (reference sequence). The CDR3 is 17 amino acids. Sequencing was performed with immunoSEQ multiplex PCR; in TCRdb, only in-frame clones are kept and a portion is missing. The sample includes tens of thousands of clones, less than 90% seen only once; the top ten take about 1.1%. The receptor comes from an adult with an advanced solid tumor such as melanoma, head and neck, liver or kidney cancer. The chain joins TRBV11-1 to TRBJ1-5; D perhaps matches TRBD1 (6 bases). The sequencing used CD4+ or CD8+ T cells sorted from blood, collected in a trial of the OX40 agonist ivuxolimab. CDR3 amino acids: CASSLEGGRASNQPQHF. The CDR3 DNA is TGTGCCAGCAGCTTAGAGGGGGGTAGGGCGTCCAATCAGCCCCAGCATTTT.